The clone carrying this T cell receptor (beta chain) has just one count. What it binds is unknown. The data were obtained in a study of cytomegalovirus exposure and HLA in healthy donors. Whole-study findings and limits: Only CMV serostatus was available as immune exposure information. For most TCR beta V segments, an earlier analysis put the productive rate at about 87% or about 30% of the time. It was shown in a later analysis that HLA-associated TCR beta chains were more clonally expanded than other, equally common chains. HLA allele associations emerged for around 15,000 TCR beta sequences in a later analysis, at 0.05 false discovery rate.

Germline lookup yields CDR1 SGHDN and CDR2 FVKESK. Losses at the gene ends were 3 bases for V and 4 bases for J; bases not matched to a gene: 10. The CDR3 runs to 16 residues. This PCR relied on a set of 60 Vbeta primers and 13 Jbeta primers. Profiled with immunoSEQ multiplex PCR; TCRdb holds only in-frame clones, not every one. Counted here are about 160,000 clones, about four fifths occurring once; the ten biggest clones make up less than 3%. The origin of this receptor is a male donor in good health and CMV-seronegative. The source material was PBMCs. V gene TRBV14 combines with J gene TRBJ2-5; 8 bases align to TRBD2. Written as DNA, the CDR3 is TGTGCCAGCAGCCAGCGCTTACCCGGGGGGGGAGAGACCCAGTACTTC. Protein: CASSQRLPGGGETQYF.